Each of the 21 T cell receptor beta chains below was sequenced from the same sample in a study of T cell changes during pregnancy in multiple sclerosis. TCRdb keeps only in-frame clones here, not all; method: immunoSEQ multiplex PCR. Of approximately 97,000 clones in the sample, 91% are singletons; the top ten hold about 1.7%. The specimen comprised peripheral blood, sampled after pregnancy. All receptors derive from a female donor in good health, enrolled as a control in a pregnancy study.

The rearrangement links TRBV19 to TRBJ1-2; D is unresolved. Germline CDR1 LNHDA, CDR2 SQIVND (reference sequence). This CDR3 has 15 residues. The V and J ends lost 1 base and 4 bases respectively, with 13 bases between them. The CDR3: CASSIVRDLGYGYTF. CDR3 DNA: TGTGCCAGTAGTATAGTTCGGGATCTTGGCTATGGCTACACCTTC.

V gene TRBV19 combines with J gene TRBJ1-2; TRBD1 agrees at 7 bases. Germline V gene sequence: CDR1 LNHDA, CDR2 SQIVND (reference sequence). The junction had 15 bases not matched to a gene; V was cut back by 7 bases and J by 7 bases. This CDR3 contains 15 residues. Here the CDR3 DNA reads TGTGCCAGTAAGGAGACAGGGTCCCATTTTAGTGGCTACACCTTC. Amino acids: CASKETGSHFSGYTF.

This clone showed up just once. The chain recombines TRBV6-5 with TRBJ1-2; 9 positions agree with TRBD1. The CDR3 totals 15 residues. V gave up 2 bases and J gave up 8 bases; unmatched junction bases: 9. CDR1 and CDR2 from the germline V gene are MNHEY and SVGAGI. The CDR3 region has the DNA TGTGCCAGCAGTTACGATCTGGGACAGGGAATAGGCTACACCTTC. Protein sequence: CASSYDLGQGIGYTF.

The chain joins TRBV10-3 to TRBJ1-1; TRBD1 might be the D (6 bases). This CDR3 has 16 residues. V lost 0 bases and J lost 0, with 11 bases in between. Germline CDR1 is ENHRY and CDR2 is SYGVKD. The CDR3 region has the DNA TGTGCCATCAGTGAGTCGACAGGACAATTGAACACTGAAGCTTTCTTT. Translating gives CAISESTGQLNTEAFF.

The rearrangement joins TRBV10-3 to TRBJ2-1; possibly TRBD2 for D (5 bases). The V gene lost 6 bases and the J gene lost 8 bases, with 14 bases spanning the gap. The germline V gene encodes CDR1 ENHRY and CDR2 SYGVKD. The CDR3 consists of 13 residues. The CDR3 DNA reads TGTGCCATCAGCCCTCCCATGCGGGATGAGCAGTTCTTC. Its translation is CAISPPMRDEQFF.

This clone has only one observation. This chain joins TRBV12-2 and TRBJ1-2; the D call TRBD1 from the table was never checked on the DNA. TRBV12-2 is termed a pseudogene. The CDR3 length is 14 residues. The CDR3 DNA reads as TGTGCAAGTCGACCACAGACAGGGGACTATGGCTACACCTTC. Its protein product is CASRPQTGDYGYTF.

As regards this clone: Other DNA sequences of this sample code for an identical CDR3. The CDR3 bases are TGTGCCAGTAGTATTGACAGGGGGAACACTGAAGCTTTCTTT. This translates into CASSIDRGNTEAFF. The genes are TRBV19 and TRBJ1-1; 8 nucleotides match TRBD1. Losses at the gene ends were 3 bases for V and 1 base for J; bases not matched to a gene: 1. Germline V gene data show CDR1 as LNHDA and CDR2 as SQIVND (reference sequence). The CDR3 contains 14 residues. Variable domain in full (rest from reference TRBV19 and TRBJ1-1): DGGITQSPKYLFRKEGQNVTLSCEQNLNHDAMYWYRQDPGQGLRLIYYSQIVNDFQKGDIAEGYSVSREKKESFPLTVTSAQKNPTAFYLCASSIDRGNTEAFFGQGTRLTVV.

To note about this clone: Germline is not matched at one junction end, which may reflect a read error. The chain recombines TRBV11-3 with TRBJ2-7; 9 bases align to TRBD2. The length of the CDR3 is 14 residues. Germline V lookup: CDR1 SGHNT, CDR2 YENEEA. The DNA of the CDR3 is TGTGCCAGCAGTTTAGCGGGGGACCTCTACGAGCAGTACTTC. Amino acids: CASSLAGDLYEQYF.

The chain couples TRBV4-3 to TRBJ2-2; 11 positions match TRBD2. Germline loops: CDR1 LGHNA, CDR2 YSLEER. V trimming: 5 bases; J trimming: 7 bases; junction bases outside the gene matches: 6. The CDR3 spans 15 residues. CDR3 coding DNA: TGCGCCAGCAGCTGGGGACTAGCGGTGGGCGGGGAGCTGTTTTTT. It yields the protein CASSWGLAVGGELFF.

The CDR3 sequence: CASSLQGGSSYNSPLHF. CDR3 nucleotides: TGTGCCAGCAGCTTGCAGGGGGGCAGCTCCTATAATTCACCCCTCCACTTT. This chain links TRBV5-6 with TRBJ1-6; 7 nucleotides align to TRBD1. This CDR3 has 17 amino acids. The germline gives CDR1 SGHDT, CDR2 YYEEEE. V was clipped by 1 base and J by 0 bases; unmatched bases: 4.

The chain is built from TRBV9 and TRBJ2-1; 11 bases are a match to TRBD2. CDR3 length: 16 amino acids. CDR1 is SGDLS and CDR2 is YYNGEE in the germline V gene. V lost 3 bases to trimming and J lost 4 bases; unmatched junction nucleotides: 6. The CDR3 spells CASSGGGLADYNEQFF. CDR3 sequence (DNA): TGTGCCAGCAGCGGGGGGGGACTAGCGGATTACAATGAGCAGTTCTTC.

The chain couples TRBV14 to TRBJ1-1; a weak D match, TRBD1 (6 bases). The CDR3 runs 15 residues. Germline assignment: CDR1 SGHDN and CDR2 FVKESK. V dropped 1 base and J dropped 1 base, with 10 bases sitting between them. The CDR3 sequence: CASSQGGHANTEAFF. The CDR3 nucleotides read TGTGCCAGCAGCCAAGGGGGACACGCGAACACTGAAGCTTTCTTT.

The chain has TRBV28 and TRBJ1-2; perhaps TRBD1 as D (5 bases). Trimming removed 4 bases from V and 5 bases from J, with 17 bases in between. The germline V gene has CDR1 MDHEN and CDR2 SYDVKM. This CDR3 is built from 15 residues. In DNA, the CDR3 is TGTGCCAGCAGTTACTACTCCCAAGACAGATATGGCTACACCTTC. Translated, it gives CASSYYSQDRYGYTF.

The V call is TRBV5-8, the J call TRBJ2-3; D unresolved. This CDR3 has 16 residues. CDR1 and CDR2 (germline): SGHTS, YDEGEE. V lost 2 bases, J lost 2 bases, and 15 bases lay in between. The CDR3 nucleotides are TGTGCCAGCAGCTTTGATAGAGATGTCAACACAGATACGCAGTATTTT. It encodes CASSFDRDVNTDTQYF.

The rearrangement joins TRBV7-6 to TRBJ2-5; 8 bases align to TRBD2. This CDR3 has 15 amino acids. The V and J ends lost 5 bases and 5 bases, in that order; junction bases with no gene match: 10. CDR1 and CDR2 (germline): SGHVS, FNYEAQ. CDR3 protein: CASSASGGPWETQYF. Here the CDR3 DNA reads TGTGCCAGCAGCGCCTCGGGGGGGCCGTGGGAGACCCAGTACTTC.

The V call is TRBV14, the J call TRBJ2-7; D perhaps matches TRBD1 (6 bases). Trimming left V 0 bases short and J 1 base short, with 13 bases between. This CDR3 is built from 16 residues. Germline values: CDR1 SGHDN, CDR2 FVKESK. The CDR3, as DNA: TGTGCCAGCAGCCAAGATGTTAGGACAGCGTCCTACGAGCAGTACTTC. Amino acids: CASSQDVRTASYEQYF.

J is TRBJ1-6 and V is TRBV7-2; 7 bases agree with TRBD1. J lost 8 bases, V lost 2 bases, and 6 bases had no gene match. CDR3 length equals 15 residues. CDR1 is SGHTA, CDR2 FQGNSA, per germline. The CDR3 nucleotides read TGTGCCAGCAGCTTACTCACAGGGGCACATTCACCCCTCCACTTT. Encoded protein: CASSLLTGAHSPLHF. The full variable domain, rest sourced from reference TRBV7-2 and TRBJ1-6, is GAGVSQSPSNKVTEKGKDVELRCDPISGHTALYWYRQSLGQGLEFLIYFQGNSAPDKSGLPSDRFSAERTGGSVSTLTIQRTQQEDSAVYLCASSLLTGAHSPLHFGNGTRLTVT.

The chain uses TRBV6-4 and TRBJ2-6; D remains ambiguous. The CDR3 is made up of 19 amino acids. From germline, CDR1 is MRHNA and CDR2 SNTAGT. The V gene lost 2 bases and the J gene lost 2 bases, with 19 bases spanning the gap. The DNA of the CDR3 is TGTGCCAGCAGTGACCCTTGCCTTTGTAAGCTACCTGGGGCCAACGTCCTGACTTTC. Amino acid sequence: CASSDPCLCKLPGANVLTF.

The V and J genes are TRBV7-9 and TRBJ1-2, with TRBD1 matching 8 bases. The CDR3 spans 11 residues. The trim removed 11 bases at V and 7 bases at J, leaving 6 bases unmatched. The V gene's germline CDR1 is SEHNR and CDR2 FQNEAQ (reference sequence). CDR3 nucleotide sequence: TGTGCCGAAGGACAGGGCCGTGGCTACACCTTC. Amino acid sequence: CAEGQGRGYTF.

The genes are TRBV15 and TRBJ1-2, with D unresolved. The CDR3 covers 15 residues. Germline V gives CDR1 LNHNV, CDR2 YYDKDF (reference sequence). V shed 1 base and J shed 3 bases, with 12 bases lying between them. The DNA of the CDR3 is TGTGCCACCAGCAGAGGAAGGGTGGAGGACTATGGCTACACCTTC. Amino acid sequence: CATSRGRVEDYGYTF.

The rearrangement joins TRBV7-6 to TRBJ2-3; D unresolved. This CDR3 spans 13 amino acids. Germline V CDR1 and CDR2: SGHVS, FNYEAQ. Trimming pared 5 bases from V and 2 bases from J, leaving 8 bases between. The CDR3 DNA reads TGTGCCAGCAGCGAGGATTTCACAGATACGCAGTATTTT. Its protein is CASSEDFTDTQYF. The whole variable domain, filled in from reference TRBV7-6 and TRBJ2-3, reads GAGVSQSPRYKVTKRGQDVALRCDPISGHVSLYWYRQALGQGPEFLTYFNYEAQQDKSGLPNDRFSAERPEGSISTLTIQRTEQRDSAMYRCASSEDFTDTQYFGPGTRLTVL.